Shown below are 5 T cell receptor beta chains from a single sample sequenced in a study of human T cells and chemical hapten exposure. The time point is: pre-sensitization, week 0. Treatment indicated: therapeutic diphenylcyclopropenone sensitization with weekly scalp DPC. TCRdb redid the calling of the RACE reads with MiXCR, one entry per CDR3 protein. Of about 180,000 distinct CDR3 sequences in the sample, around 30% are singletons; the top ten hold just under 3%. This sample comprised whole blood, obtained in connection with sensitization to the hapten diphenylcyclopropenone (DPC). All receptors come from a woman in her twenties or thirties with alopecia areata. Some clones in this sample may be carry-over from other donors' samples.

The chain carries TRBV27 and TRBJ2-1; no clear D. CDR3 length: 11 amino acids. From germline, CDR1 is MNHEY and CDR2 SMNVEV (reference sequence). The ends were cut back, 4 bases at V and 9 bases at J, with 7 bases in the middle. CDR3 amino acids: CASSSRTEQFF. In DNA, the CDR3 is TGTGCCAGCAGTTCACGGACTGAGCAGTTCTTC.

The V call is TRBV5-1, the J call TRBJ2-1; D is possibly TRBD1 or TRBD2 (5 bases each). Germline values: CDR1 SGHRS, CDR2 YFSETQ. The CDR3 covers 17 residues. Trimming took 2 bases from V and 0 from J, leaving 15 bases between them. CDR3 loop: CASSFFGGPSSYNEQFF. The CDR3 DNA sequence: TGCGCCAGCAGCTTTTTTGGGGGTCCGAGCTCCTACAATGAGCAGTTCTTC.

CDR3 protein: CASSYTENTEAFF. The CDR3 DNA follows: TGTGCCAGCAGTTACACGGAGAACACTGAAGCTTTCTTT. V usage is TRBV2 and J usage is TRBJ1-1; D is ambiguous. Per germline, CDR1 SNHLY and CDR2 FYNNEI. The CDR3 loop spans 13 amino acids. V was pared by 5 bases and J by 1 base, with 8 bases between.

The table lists this clonotype with a few counts. The chain couples TRBV6-6 to TRBJ2-4, with a possible D match to TRBD1 (5 bases). CDR1 and CDR2 from the germline V gene are MNHNY and SVGAGI (reference sequence). CDR3 size: 14 residues. The V end lost 11 bases, the J end lost 0 bases, and 14 bases lay between the germline ends. The CDR3 bases are TGTGCCGGGTTTAAGGGGTTAGCCAAAAACATTCAGTACTTC. This translates into CAGFKGLAKNIQYF.

The chain uses TRBV29-1 and TRBJ2-1; 7 bases align to TRBD2. CDR1 SQVTM and CDR2 ANQGSEA come from the germline V gene. CDR3 length: 14 amino acids. CDR3 in amino acids: CSAPRREAYNEQFF. DNA for the CDR3: TGCAGTGCCCCCCGACGGGAGGCCTACAATGAGCAGTTCTTC.